Following are 10 T cell receptor beta chains from one sample sequenced in a study of shared clonotypes between healthy human individuals. Sequenced by immunoSEQ multiplex PCR; TCRdb stores in-frame clones only, minus some. The data show about 470,000 clones, around 79% seen once. The sequencing input was PBMCs. The receptors come from a woman aged 40 to 50 in good health. Some clones in this sample may be carry-over from other donors' samples.

The chain uses TRBV19 and TRBJ2-1; 8 bases agree with TRBD2. Germline V gene data show CDR1 as LNHDA and CDR2 as SQIVND (reference sequence). V dropped 4 bases and J dropped 1; count of bases not matched to a gene: 9. This CDR3 contains 17 residues. The CDR3 protein is CASSTHTSGKSYNEQFF. CDR3 DNA: TGTGCCAGTAGTACACATACTAGCGGCAAATCCTACAATGAGCAGTTCTTC. The complete variable domain, with remaining parts taken from reference TRBV19 and TRBJ2-1, reads DGGITQSPKYLFRKEGQNVTLSCEQNLNHDAMYWYRQDPGQGLRLIYYSQIVNDFQKGDIAEGYSVSREKKESFPLTVTSAQKNPTAFYLCASSTHTSGKSYNEQFFGPGTRLTVL.

This chain connects TRBV7-2 to TRBJ1-2; D unresolved. The CDR3 loop spans 14 amino acids. V lost 5 bases to trimming and J lost 4 bases, with 14 bases between them. The germline V gene encodes CDR1 SGHTA and CDR2 FQGNSA. CDR3 nucleotide sequence: TGTGCCAGCAGCCCCTCCGTTGGTATCTATGGCTACACCTTC. Amino acid sequence: CASSPSVGIYGYTF.

The chain employs TRBV5-1 and TRBJ1-6; 8 bases agree with TRBD1. Germline CDR1 SGHRS, CDR2 YFSETQ. Trimming took 3 bases from V and 7 from J; bases not matched to a gene: 3. This CDR3 spans 14 amino acids. The CDR3 is CASSSDRANSPLHF. Written as DNA, the CDR3 is TGCGCCAGCAGCTCGGACAGGGCGAATTCACCCCTCCACTTT.

The genes are TRBV10-3 and TRBJ1-1; a possible D gene is TRBD1 (6 bases). The germline CDR1 and CDR2 sequences are ENHRY and SYGVKD. V was shortened by 0 bases and J by 10 bases, with 15 bases between the two germline ends. The CDR3 contains 14 residues. The CDR3 nucleotides are TGTGCCATCAGTGAGTCGGGGGCTTCGGTAGCAGCTTTCTTT. Protein: CAISESGASVAAFF.

The chain has TRBV5-1 and TRBJ2-1; 10 bases fit TRBD1. The V gene's germline CDR1 is SGHRS and CDR2 YFSETQ. Trimming cost V 4 bases and J 8 bases; bases outside gene matches: 6. The CDR3 loop spans 14 amino acids. The CDR3 protein is CASSAGQGIDEQFF. The CDR3 DNA reads TGCGCCAGCAGCGCGGGACAGGGGATCGATGAGCAGTTCTTC.

This chain joins TRBV7-9 and TRBJ2-2, with a weak D call TRBD2 (6 bases). Trimming took 7 bases from V and 6 from J, leaving 24 bases between them. The CDR3 is made up of 17 amino acids. The germline CDR1 and CDR2 sequences are SEHNR and FQNEAQ (reference sequence). The CDR3 sequence is CASTSGTGALFAGELFF. In DNA, the CDR3 is TGTGCCAGCACCTCAGGGACTGGCGCATTATTTGCCGGGGAGCTGTTTTTT. The whole variable domain, filled in from reference TRBV7-9 and TRBJ2-2, reads DTGVSQNPRHKITKRGQNVTFRCDPISEHNRLYWYRQTLGQGPEFLTYFQNEAQLEKSRLLSDRFSAERPKGSFSTLEIQRTEQGDSAMYLCASTSGTGALFAGELFFGEGSRLTVL.

A note on this clone: This likely stems from a read error, as it lies one base from a far larger clone. This chain joins TRBV4-2 and TRBJ2-3; unclear D gene. The J call is in doubt because the DNA end fits TRBJ1-5 better. Germline values: CDR1 LGHNA, CDR2 YNFKEQ. This CDR3 is 16 amino acids long. The CDR3: CASSARLAGGGDTQHF. The CDR3 DNA reads TGTGCCAGCAGCGCCCGTCTAGCGGGAGGAGGAGATACGCAGCATTTT.

This clone was recorded many times. The chain carries TRBV4-1 and TRBJ2-7; possible D gene TRBD2, 5 bases. V lost 0 bases and J lost 3, with 12 bases in between. CDR1 and CDR2 from the germline V gene are MGHRA and YSYEKL. The CDR3 contains 15 residues. The CDR3: CASSQDPLARYEQYF. In DNA form, the CDR3 reads TGCGCCAGCAGCCAAGATCCCCTAGCCCGCTACGAGCAGTACTTC.

CDR3 DNA sequence: TGTGCCAGCAGCTCAAGGCCAGACTCCTACGAGCAGTACTTC. The encoded protein is CASSSRPDSYEQYF. The chain carries TRBV9 and TRBJ2-7; D is undetermined. Germline CDR1 is SGDLS and CDR2 is YYNGEE. Trimming pared 4 bases from V and 0 bases from J, leaving 11 bases between. CDR3 length equals 14 residues. The variable domain in full, completed from reference TRBV9 and TRBJ2-7, reads DSGVTQTPKHLITATGQRVTLRCSPRSGDLSVYWYQQSLDQGLQFLIQYYNGEERAKGNILERFSAQQFPDLHSELNLSSLELGDSALYFCASSSRPDSYEQYFGPGTRLTVT.

The chain is built from TRBV19 and TRBJ1-2; TRBD1 matches at 7 bases. Per the germline V gene, CDR1 is LNHDA and CDR2 is SQIVND (reference sequence). CDR3 length: 14 residues. V was clipped by 6 bases and J by 5 bases; unmatched bases: 9. DNA of the CDR3: TGTGCCAGTAGGACCCGGGACAGATCTTATGGCTACACCTTC. Translation: CASRTRDRSYGYTF.